One and the same sample provided the 31 T cell receptor beta chains below, sequenced in a study of OX40 agonist ivuxolimab in advanced cancers. The library came from the immunoSEQ multiplex PCR assay. TCRdb took over this immuneACCESS table, retaining in-frame rearrangements with V and J assigned. Such tables are incomplete; in checked studies, under half of the missing clones stem from an unresolved V gene, and the remainder is unexplained. For this sample the table gives 55,000 to 70,000 clones, of which under 90% were detected only once. The ten top clones hold 5.5% to 7% of the sample. The specimen comprised CD4+ or CD8+ T cells sorted from blood, sampled in a trial of the OX40 agonist ivuxolimab. These receptors were obtained from an adult with an advanced solid tumor such as melanoma, head and neck, liver or kidney cancer.

V gene TRBV5-1 combines with J gene TRBJ1-5; tentatively, D is TRBD1 (5 bases). Trimming removed 0 bases from V and 6 bases from J, with 16 bases in between. Germline V gives CDR1 SGHRS, CDR2 YFSETQ. The CDR3 is 16 residues long. Written as DNA, the CDR3 is TGCGCCAGCAGCTTGGGGGAGGGCAGGGAAGGTCAGCCCCAGCATTTT. Translating it yields CASSLGEGREGQPQHF. Looking up the rest from reference TRBV5-1 and TRBJ1-5 gives the full variable domain: KAGVTQTPRYLIKTRGQQVTLSCSPISGHRSVSWYQQTPGQGLQFLFEYFSETQRNKGNFPGRFSGRQFSNSRSEMNVSTLELGDSALYLCASSLGEGREGQPQHFGDGTRLSIL.

V and J are TRBV5-6 and TRBJ2-5; D gene unclear. The J call may be mistaken, given a closer DNA end match to TRBJ2-7. The CDR3 sequence is 16 residues long. In germline, CDR1 is SGHDT, CDR2 YYEEEE. The CDR3 here is CASSLGGSVLSYEQYF. Here the CDR3 DNA reads TGTGCCAGCAGCTTGGGGGGTTCGGTCCTATCCTACGAGCAGTACTTC.

The chain couples TRBV7-2 to TRBJ1-1; possibly TRBD1 for D (6 bases). V was pared by 2 bases and J by 4 bases, with 14 bases between. The CDR3 runs to 15 residues. Germline V gives CDR1 SGHTA, CDR2 FQGNSA. The CDR3 DNA reads TGTGCCAGCAGCTTAACATCAGGGGTGGGCACTGAAGCTTTCTTT. It encodes CASSLTSGVGTEAFF.

The V gene is TRBV7-6, the J gene TRBJ2-1; D possibly corresponds to TRBD1 (5 bases). The CDR3 length is 13 residues. The V end was cut by 1 base, the J end by 10 bases, with 11 bases between. Germline V gene lookup returns CDR1 SGHVS and CDR2 FNYEAQ. The CDR3 DNA follows: TGTGCCAGCAGCTTAGAAGGGGCAGCGGAGCAGTTCTTC. Its protein product is CASSLEGAAEQFF.

This chain uses TRBV6-5 with TRBJ2-7; no definite D call. The germline V gene encodes CDR1 MNHEY and CDR2 SVGAGI. The CDR3 length is 15 residues. V was trimmed by 2 bases and J by 7 bases, leaving 18 bases between them. CDR3 in amino acids: CASSYDPETVGEQYF. The CDR3 coding sequence is TGTGCCAGCAGTTACGATCCGGAGACCGTAGGAGAGCAGTACTTC.

This chain links TRBV10-2 with TRBJ2-5; no reliable D call. This CDR3 has 12 amino acids. CDR1 and CDR2 from the germline V gene are WSHSY and SAAADI. Trimming took off 8 bases at V and 5 bases at J, with 12 bases between the two ends. The CDR3 sequence is CASQGVGETQYF. CDR3 DNA sequence: TGCGCCAGCCAAGGAGTCGGCGAGACCCAGTACTTC.

The rearrangement links TRBV5-4 to TRBJ1-2; D ambiguous. The CDR3 runs to 13 residues. The V end was cut by 0 bases, the J end by 4 bases, with 7 bases between. Germline CDR1 reads SGHNT; CDR2 reads YYREEE (reference sequence). The CDR3 region is CASSLGQSYGYTF. DNA of the CDR3: TGTGCCAGCAGCTTGGGGCAGTCCTATGGCTACACCTTC.

The chain carries TRBV6-5 and TRBJ2-5, with D uncertain. Germline V CDR1 and CDR2: MNHEY, SVGAGI. The CDR3 has 14 amino acids. V lost 0 bases, J lost 2 bases, and 7 bases lay in between. The CDR3 loop is CASSYSQRQETQYF. The CDR3 DNA sequence: TGTGCCAGCAGTTACTCGCAGAGACAAGAGACCCAGTACTTC.

The V call is TRBV29-1, the J call TRBJ2-1; D may match TRBD1 or TRBD2 (5 bases each). This CDR3 is 16 amino acids long. The germline V gene has CDR1 SQVTM and CDR2 ANQGSEA. The V end was cut by 4 bases, the J end by 0 bases, with 16 bases between. CDR3 DNA: TGCAGCGTTGTTGGCCAAGAGGGGAGCTCCTACAATGAGCAGTTCTTC. Its translation: CSVVGQEGSSYNEQFF.

The chain employs TRBV9 and TRBJ1-3; maybe TRBD1 (5 bases). The germline V gene encodes CDR1 SGDLS and CDR2 YYNGEE. V lost 0 bases and J 3 bases, leaving 7 bases between the germline ends. The CDR3 is made up of 14 amino acids. CDR3 coding DNA: TGTGCCAGCAGCGTAGAGGGGATTGGAAACACCATATATTTT. Translated: CASSVEGIGNTIYF. The full variable domain, with the rest looked up from reference TRBV9 and TRBJ1-3, is DSGVTQTPKHLITATGQRVTLRCSPRSGDLSVYWYQQSLDQGLQFLIQYYNGEERAKGNILERFSAQQFPDLHSELNLSSLELGDSALYFCASSVEGIGNTIYFGEGSWLTVV.

V usage is TRBV28 and J usage is TRBJ2-3, with TRBD2 as a possible D gene (6 bases). The CDR3 is 12 amino acids. Per germline, CDR1 MDHEN and CDR2 SYDVKM. V was trimmed by 6 bases and J by 2 bases, leaving 6 bases between them. As DNA, the CDR3 is TGTGCCAGCAGGCGGGACACAGATACGCAGTATTTT. Encoded protein: CASRRDTDTQYF.

The rearrangement joins TRBV7-2 to TRBJ1-5; a possible D gene is TRBD1 (5 bases). The germline V gene has CDR1 SGHTA and CDR2 FQGNSA. The CDR3 length is 17 residues. V lost 6 bases and J 2 bases, leaving 20 bases between the germline ends. The chain's CDR3 is CASSTGTAPRRNQPQHF. The CDR3 DNA follows: TGTGCCAGCAGTACCGGGACCGCCCCTCGCCGCAATCAGCCCCAGCATTTT.

This chain joins TRBV5-4 and TRBJ2-2, with D unresolved. Germline CDR1 and CDR2: SGHNT and YYREEE (reference sequence). Trimming removed 2 bases at V and 4 bases at J, with 12 bases between. The CDR3 sequence is 15 residues long. The DNA for the CDR3 is TGTGCCAGCAGCTTATCGCGGTTTTCCACCGGGGAGCTGTTTTTT. Residues: CASSLSRFSTGELFF.

This chain links TRBV14 with TRBJ2-7; D call uncertain. Germline V gives CDR1 SGHDN, CDR2 FVKESK. The CDR3 contains 13 residues. V was shortened by 6 bases and J by 3 bases, with 12 bases between the two germline ends. CDR3 sequence: CASSNDLGYEQYF. CDR3 bases: TGTGCCAGCAGTAATGACTTAGGCTACGAGCAGTACTTC.

V usage is TRBV5-4 and J usage is TRBJ2-7; D may match TRBD1 or TRBD2 (5 bases each). Per germline, CDR1 SGHNT and CDR2 YYREEE (reference sequence). There are 13 residues in the CDR3. The V and J ends lost 7 bases and 5 bases respectively, with 16 bases between them. Here the CDR3 reads CASVPAGTDEQYF. In nucleotides, the CDR3 is TGTGCCAGCGTCCCGGCAGGGACCGACGAGCAGTACTTC.

This clone has only one observation. Relative to the germline gene, one junction end is altered; a read error may explain this. This same CDR3 is encoded by further DNA sequences in the sample. V usage is TRBV19 and J usage is TRBJ2-7; maybe TRBD1 (7 bases). Germline CDR1 is LNHDA and CDR2 is SQIVND (reference sequence). The CDR3 runs 15 residues. In nucleotides, the CDR3 is TGCGCCAGTAGCTCTCGGGCAGGGGGGACCTACGAGCAGTACTTC. Translation gives CASSSRAGGTYEQYF.

This chain links TRBV27 with TRBJ1-6; D possibly corresponds to TRBD1 (5 bases). Germline V gene lookup returns CDR1 MNHEY and CDR2 SMNVEV (reference sequence). Trimming pared 1 base from V and 9 bases from J, leaving 10 bases between. The CDR3 sequence is 14 residues long. The CDR3 here is CASSLLGGGSPLHF. DNA for the CDR3: TGTGCCAGCAGTTTATTAGGCGGGGGTTCACCCCTCCACTTT.

V usage is TRBV18 and J usage is TRBJ1-1, with D possibly TRBD1 on 5 matching bases. This CDR3 comprises 15 residues. The ends were cut back, 3 bases at V and 4 bases at J, with 15 bases in the middle. Germline V gene data show CDR1 as KGHSH and CDR2 as LQKENI. The CDR3 here is CASSPTIGTVTEAFF. The CDR3 DNA follows: TGTGCCAGCTCACCTACAATTGGGACTGTCACTGAAGCTTTCTTT.

The chain combines TRBV10-1 with TRBJ1-2, with D unresolved. This CDR3 is built from 13 residues. Germline CDR1 and CDR2: WNHNN and SYGVQD (reference sequence). The V end lost 5 bases, the J end lost 4 bases, and 11 bases lay between the germline ends. Here the CDR3 DNA reads TGCGCCAGCAGTCCGCGAGGGTTCTATGGCTACACCTTC. It encodes CASSPRGFYGYTF.

This chain joins TRBV5-1 and TRBJ2-4; maybe TRBD1 (5 bases). Germline CDR1 SGHRS, CDR2 YFSETQ. This CDR3 comprises 15 residues. V was cut by 0 bases and J by 8 bases, with 15 bases left in between. The CDR3, as DNA: TGCGCCAGCAGCTTGGCTGAATGGGGCGCGGACATTCAGTACTTC. It codes for CASSLAEWGADIQYF. The full variable domain, completed using reference TRBV5-1 and TRBJ2-4, is KAGVTQTPRYLIKTRGQQVTLSCSPISGHRSVSWYQQTPGQGLQFLFEYFSETQRNKGNFPGRFSGRQFSNSRSEMNVSTLELGDSALYLCASSLAEWGADIQYFGAGTRLSVL.

This chain uses TRBV7-3 with TRBJ2-3; D is possibly TRBD1 (6 bases). The CDR3 length is 14 residues. Germline loops: CDR1 SGHTA, CDR2 FQGTGA. V gave up 5 bases and J gave up 2 bases, with 11 bases separating them. As DNA, the CDR3 is TGTGCCAGCAGCCGAGACAGGTTCACAGATACGCAGTATTTT. Translating it yields CASSRDRFTDTQYF.

Only one count was recorded for this clone. The rearrangement links TRBV29-1 to TRBJ1-1; possibly TRBD1 for D (5 bases). The CDR3 has 12 amino acids. Germline assignment: CDR1 SQVTM and CDR2 ANQGSEA. The V end was cut by 7 bases, the J end by 2 bases, with 11 bases between. The CDR3 reads CSARDLNTEAFF. The CDR3 nucleotides are TGCAGCGCAAGGGACTTAAACACTGAAGCTTTCTTT.

The CDR3 sequence is CASSHRTGDEAGELFF. The CDR3 nucleotides read TGCGCCAGCAGCCACCGGACAGGCGACGAGGCCGGGGAGCTGTTTTTT. The chain recombines TRBV5-1 with TRBJ2-2; 7 positions agree with TRBD1. The CDR3 contains 16 residues. The V and J ends lost 4 bases and 6 bases, in that order; junction bases with no gene match: 12. Germline lookup yields CDR1 SGHRS and CDR2 YFSETQ.

The chain couples TRBV7-6 to TRBJ1-4, with D perhaps TRBD1 (5 bases). V was cut by 5 bases and J by 4 bases, with 14 bases left in between. In germline, CDR1 is SGHVS, CDR2 FNYEAQ. The CDR3 has 15 amino acids. CDR3 loop: CASSDPRAINEKLFF. The CDR3 nucleotides are TGTGCCAGCAGCGATCCCAGGGCGATTAATGAAAAACTGTTTTTT.

The chain links TRBV25-1 to TRBJ1-4; possibly TRBD1 for D (5 bases). Trimming stripped 3 bases from V and 3 bases from J, with 11 bases between. The CDR3 covers 15 residues. CDR1 is MGHDK and CDR2 is SYGVNS in the germline V gene. As DNA, the CDR3 is TGTGCCAGCAGTGATTCTCCGGGACCTAATGAAAAACTGTTTTTT. Translated: CASSDSPGPNEKLFF. Full variable domain (outside the CDR3, taken from reference TRBV25-1 and TRBJ1-4): EADIYQTPRYLVIGTGKKITLECSQTMGHDKMYWYQQDPGMELHLIHYSYGVNSTEKGDLSSESTVSRIRTEHFPLTLESARPSHTSQYLCASSDSPGPNEKLFFGSGTQLSVL.

V gene TRBV9 combines with J gene TRBJ2-3, with 7 bases lining up with TRBD2. The CDR3 contains 17 residues. The V gene's germline CDR1 is SGDLS and CDR2 YYNGEE. V lost 0 bases to trimming and J lost 4 bases; unmatched junction nucleotides: 11. The CDR3 reads CASSVGPWAGVADTQYF. DNA for the CDR3: TGTGCCAGCAGCGTAGGGCCCTGGGCGGGAGTGGCAGATACGCAGTATTTT.

The chain couples TRBV7-2 to TRBJ1-5, with D uncertain. Germline loops: CDR1 SGHTA, CDR2 FQGNSA. V lost 1 base and J 4 bases, leaving 2 bases between the germline ends. This CDR3 has 12 amino acids. The CDR3 protein is CASSLGNQPQHF. As DNA, the CDR3 is TGTGCCAGCAGCTTAGGAAATCAGCCCCAGCATTTT.

The chain has TRBV7-6 and TRBJ1-1, with D unclear. Germline values: CDR1 SGHVS, CDR2 FNYEAQ. This CDR3 region has 14 residues. Trimming left V 1 base short and J 5 bases short, with 11 bases between. CDR3 sequence: CASSLGGPGTEAFF. DNA of the CDR3: TGTGCCAGCAGCTTAGGAGGGCCGGGTACTGAAGCTTTCTTT.

Here the CDR3 reads CASSSRTGGSEQYF. Here the CDR3 DNA reads TGTGCCAGCAGTTCCAGGACAGGGGGCAGCGAGCAGTACTTC. The rearrangement uses TRBV6-5 and TRBJ2-7; 11 nucleotides agree with TRBD1. V dropped 4 bases and J dropped 6; count of bases not matched to a gene: 5. Germline CDR1 reads MNHEY; CDR2 reads SVGAGI. The CDR3 sequence is 14 residues long.

The V call is TRBV5-4, the J call TRBJ2-3; D unresolved. Germline V gives CDR1 SGHNT, CDR2 YYREEE (reference sequence). The CDR3 covers 13 residues. V was trimmed by 3 bases and J by 6 bases, leaving 11 bases between them. Written as DNA, the CDR3 is TGTGCCAGCAGCTCGTTAGGGTACGATACGCAGTATTTT. Residues: CASSSLGYDTQYF. The complete variable domain, with remaining parts taken from reference TRBV5-4 and TRBJ2-3, reads ETGVTQSPTHLIKTRGQQVTLRCSSQSGHNTVSWYQQALGQGPQFIFQYYREEENGRGNFPPRFSGLQFPNYSSELNVNALELDDSALYLCASSSLGYDTQYFGPGTRLTVL.

The CDR3 region is CASSFGFVTEAFF. CDR3 nucleotides: TGTGCCAGCAGCTTCGGGTTCGTCACTGAAGCTTTCTTT. The chain joins TRBV5-5 to TRBJ1-1; D gene uncertain. V was shortened by 2 bases and J by 4 bases, with 9 bases between the two germline ends. This CDR3 region has 13 residues. Germline V gene data show CDR1 as SGHKS and CDR2 as YYEKEE (reference sequence).